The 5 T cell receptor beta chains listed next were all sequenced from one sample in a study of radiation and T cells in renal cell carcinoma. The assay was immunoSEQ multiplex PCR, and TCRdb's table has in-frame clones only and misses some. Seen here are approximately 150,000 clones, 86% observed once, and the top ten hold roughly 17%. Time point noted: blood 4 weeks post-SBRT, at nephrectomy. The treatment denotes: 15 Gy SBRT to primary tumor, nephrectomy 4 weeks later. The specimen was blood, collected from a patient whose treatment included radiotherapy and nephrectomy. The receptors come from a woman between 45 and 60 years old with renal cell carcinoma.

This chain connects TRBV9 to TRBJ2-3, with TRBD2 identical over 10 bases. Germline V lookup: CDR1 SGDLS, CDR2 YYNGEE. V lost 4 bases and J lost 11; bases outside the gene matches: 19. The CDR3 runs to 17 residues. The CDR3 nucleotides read TGTGCCAGCAGCCCCTCAGTGGGTTTAGCGGGGGGCGGCGGGCAGTATTTT. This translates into CASSPSVGLAGGGGQYF.

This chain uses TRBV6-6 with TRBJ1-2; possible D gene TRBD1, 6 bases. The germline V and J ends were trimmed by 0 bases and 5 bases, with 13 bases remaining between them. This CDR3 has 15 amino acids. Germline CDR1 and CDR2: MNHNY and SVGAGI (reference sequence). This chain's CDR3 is CASSYSTGAGYGYTF. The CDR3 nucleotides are TGTGCCAGCAGTTACTCCACGGGGGCTGGGTATGGCTACACCTTC.

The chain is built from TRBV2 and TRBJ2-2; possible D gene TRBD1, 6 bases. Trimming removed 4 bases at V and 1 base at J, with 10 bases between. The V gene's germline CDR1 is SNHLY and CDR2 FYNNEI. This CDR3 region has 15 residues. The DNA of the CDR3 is TGTGCCAGCAGTGGACAGGCCAGGAACACCGGGGAGCTGTTTTTT. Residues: CASSGQARNTGELFF.

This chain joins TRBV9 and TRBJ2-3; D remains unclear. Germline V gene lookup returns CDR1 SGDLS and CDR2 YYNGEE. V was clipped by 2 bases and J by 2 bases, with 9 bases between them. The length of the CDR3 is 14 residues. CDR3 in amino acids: CASSVRSSTDTQYF. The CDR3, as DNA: TGTGCCAGCAGCGTGCGTTCGTCCACAGATACGCAGTATTTT.

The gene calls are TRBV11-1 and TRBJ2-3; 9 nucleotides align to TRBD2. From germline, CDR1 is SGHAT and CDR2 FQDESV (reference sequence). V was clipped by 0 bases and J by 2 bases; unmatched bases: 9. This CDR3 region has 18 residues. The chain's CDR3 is CASSLASRGRAPTDTQYF. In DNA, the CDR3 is TGTGCCAGCAGCTTAGCGTCTCGCGGGAGGGCCCCCACAGATACGCAGTATTTT.